Following are 10 T cell receptor beta chains from one sample sequenced in a study of T cell changes during pregnancy in multiple sclerosis. Assay: immunoSEQ multiplex PCR; the TCRdb copy retains only in-frame clones and omits some. The sample records tens of thousands of clones, roughly 90% being singletons. The material was peripheral blood, obtained in the second trimester of pregnancy. Source of these receptors: a female donor with multiple sclerosis, enrolled in a pregnancy study.

The chain is built from TRBV25-1 and TRBJ1-3, with D possibly TRBD1 on 6 matching bases. The CDR3 contains 14 residues. In germline, CDR1 is MGHDK, CDR2 SYGVNS. The V end was cut by 7 bases, the J end by 2 bases, with 12 bases between. CDR3 sequence (DNA): TGTGCCAGCAAGGGGGATGGCACTGGAAACACCATATATTTT. The encoded protein is CASKGDGTGNTIYF.

The J gene is TRBJ2-5, the V gene TRBV27; TRBD2 matches 14 bases. V gave up 4 bases and J gave up 4 bases; unmatched junction bases: 14. The CDR3 is 19 amino acids. Germline V lookup: CDR1 MNHEY, CDR2 SMNVEV (reference sequence). CDR3 residues: CASSSYTPGLAGGGETQYF. The CDR3 coding sequence is TGTGCCAGCAGTTCTTACACTCCCGGACTAGCGGGAGGTGGAGAGACCCAGTACTTC.

This clone has more than one count but fewer than ten. The chain uses TRBV19 and TRBJ1-5; possibly TRBD1 for D (6 bases). CDR1 and CDR2 (germline): LNHDA, SQIVND (reference sequence). The CDR3 has 12 residues. Trimming took off 8 bases at V and 11 bases at J, with 16 bases between the two ends. The CDR3: CASGPKGGSQHF. The DNA of the CDR3 is TGTGCCAGTGGGCCTAAGGGGGGGTCCCAGCATTTT.

V and J are TRBV19 and TRBJ1-1, with TRBD1 matching 8 bases. With V trimmed by 7 bases and J by 4 bases, 11 bases remained unmatched. Germline V gene sequence: CDR1 LNHDA, CDR2 SQIVND (reference sequence). The CDR3 consists of 15 residues. This chain's CDR3 is CASTKIGQGGTEAFF. CDR3 DNA sequence: TGTGCCAGTACTAAAATCGGACAGGGAGGCACTGAAGCTTTCTTT.

The gene calls are TRBV5-1 and TRBJ2-3; D is undetermined. Germline V lookup: CDR1 SGHRS, CDR2 YFSETQ. This CDR3 has 13 residues. Trimming removed 1 base from V and 6 bases from J, with 9 bases in between. This CDR3 is CASSLPNKDTQYF. CDR3 nucleotides: TGCGCCAGCAGCTTGCCTAATAAGGATACGCAGTATTTT.

This chain connects TRBV15 to TRBJ2-5; 9 nucleotides agree with TRBD2. J lost 1 base, V lost 1 base, and 1 base had no gene match. The length of the CDR3 is 15 residues. Germline-derived CDR1 and CDR2 are LNHNV and YYDKDF (reference sequence). Here the CDR3 reads CATSRGSGGQETQYF. The CDR3 coding sequence is TGTGCCACCAGCAGAGGTAGCGGGGGCCAAGAGACCCAGTACTTC.

The rearrangement links TRBV7-2 to TRBJ1-1; D may be TRBD1 (6 bases). The CDR3 runs to 14 residues. Germline CDR1 and CDR2: SGHTA and FQGNSA. With 8 bases removed from V and 6 bases from J, the gap between germline ends came to 19 bases. The CDR3 reads CASSRTGSVSEAFF. CDR3 DNA sequence: TGTGCCAGCTCACGAACAGGGAGTGTCTCTGAAGCTTTCTTT. The whole variable domain, remainder taken from reference TRBV7-2 and TRBJ1-1, is GAGVSQSPSNKVTEKGKDVELRCDPISGHTALYWYRQSLGQGLEFLIYFQGNSAPDKSGLPSDRFSAERTGGSVSTLTIQRTQQEDSAVYLCASSRTGSVSEAFFGQGTRLTVV.

The chain joins TRBV9 to TRBJ1-1; D not resolved. The CDR3 spans 14 residues. Germline-derived CDR1 and CDR2 are SGDLS and YYNGEE. Trimming left V 0 bases short and J 1 base short, with 7 bases between. The CDR3 DNA is TGTGCCAGCAGCGTAGCAACAGAGAACACTGAAGCTTTCTTT. This encodes CASSVATENTEAFF.

This chain uses TRBV29-1 with TRBJ2-3; D may be TRBD2 (6 bases). Trimming shortened V by 0 bases and J by 2 bases, and 15 bases separated the two germline ends. Germline CDR1 is SQVTM and CDR2 is ANQGSEA. CDR3 length: 16 amino acids. CDR3 loop: CSVEDRLVLVTDTQYF. CDR3 DNA: TGCAGCGTTGAAGACCGACTAGTACTTGTCACAGATACGCAGTATTTT.

The chain joins TRBV30 to TRBJ2-7; D is possibly TRBD1 (6 bases). The CDR3 is made up of 14 amino acids. Germline V lookup: CDR1 GTSNPN, CDR2 SVGIG (reference sequence). V was clipped by 2 bases and J by 1 base, with 12 bases between them. The CDR3 loop is CAWSFFGQSYEQYF. In DNA form, the CDR3 reads TGTGCCTGGAGTTTTTTCGGACAGTCCTACGAGCAGTACTTC.